This T cell receptor beta chain was found in a study of memory CD4+ T cells and cytomegalovirus serostatus. The sort gate was single viable CD3+CD4+CD8-CD45RO+ cells for memory CD4+ T cells. Total CD4+ T cells were enriched by CD4 positive selection. Assay used: immunoSEQ multiplex PCR; TCRdb lists only in-frame clones, some missing. Here the sample spans about 92,000 clones, under 90% being singletons. This sequence was found in an adult in good health and CMV-seropositive. Sequenced input: memory CD4+ T cells from blood.

The DNA of the CDR3 is TGCGCCAGCAGCTTTCAGGGCCTAGATGAAAAACTGTTTTTT. Its protein is CASSFQGLDEKLFF. The rearrangement links TRBV5-1 to TRBJ1-4; tentatively, D is TRBD1 (5 bases). The length of the CDR3 is 14 residues. V was cut by 2 bases and J by 6 bases, with 11 bases left in between. In germline, CDR1 is SGHRS, CDR2 YFSETQ.